Listed below are T cell receptor beta chains from one sample, sequenced in a study of CD8 T cells in ankylosing spondylitis. TCRdb reprocessed the 5' RACE reads via MiXCR and lists one record per CDR3 protein. In the table there are 800,000 to 900,000 distinct CDR3 sequences, approximately 12% of which are singletons. The sample taken for sequencing was blood, either unsorted or a sorted T cell fraction (not recorded which). The receptors were gathered from a male donor with ankylosing spondylitis. Each CDR3 is given with its conserved first and last residue. The D gene is left open where the match is weak. The listing skips clone size in some rows; elsewhere it reads once, few, many or a size class.

v_gene	d_gene	abundance	j_gene	CDR3aa	CDR3nt
TRBV10-3	TRBD2	few	TRBJ2-1	CAISDALAGYEQFF	TGTGCCATCAGTGACGCCCTAGCGGGTTATGAGCAGTTCTTC
TRBV20-1	TRBD2	few	TRBJ2-5	CSAPQRGSGGETQYF	TGCAGTGCACCCCAGCGGGGAAGCGGGGGAGAGACCCAGTACTTC
TRBV20-1	NA	few	TRBJ2-5	CSARKSSAAETQYF	TGCAGTGCTAGAAAGTCTAGCGCGGCAGAGACCCAGTACTTC
TRBV2	TRBD2	few	TRBJ2-7	CASATAAGGYEQYF	TGTGCCAGCGCTACTGCCGCGGGGGGTTACGAGCAGTACTTC
TRBV7-9	NA	few	TRBJ2-1	CASSPYEYNEQFF	TGTGCCAGCAGCCCCTATGAATACAATGAGCAGTTCTTC
TRBV10-3	NA	many	TRBJ1-4	CAIGQTTTNEKLFF	TGTGCCATCGGACAGACTACAACTAATGAAAAACTGTTTTTT
TRBV20-1	TRBD2	NA	TRBJ2-1	CSPKSGEYNEQFF	TGCAGCCCTAAGAGCGGGGAATACAATGAGCAGTTCTTC
TRBV10-2	NA	many	TRBJ2-7	CASSGGVEQMQYF	TGCGCCAGCAGTGGGGGTGTTGAGCAGATGCAGTACTTC
TRBV15	NA	few	TRBJ1-3	CATRVPSGNTIYF	TGTGCCACCAGGGTTCCTTCTGGAAACACCATATATTTT
TRBV7-2	NA	NA	TRBJ2-5	CASSLASSLRETQYF	TGTGCCAGCAGCTTAGCGTCTAGCCTTCGGGAGACCCAGTACTTC
TRBV5-4	NA	NA	TRBJ2-1	CASSLERGSYNEQFF	TGTGCCAGCAGCTTGGAAAGGGGGTCCTACAATGAGCAGTTCTTC
TRBV28	NA	few	TRBJ1-5	CASSFRGGLSNQPQHF	TGTGCCAGCAGTTTTAGGGGTGGGCTAAGCAATCAGCCCCAGCATTTT
TRBV20-1	TRBD1	few	TRBJ1-2	CSAGTETYGYTF	TGCAGTGCTGGGACAGAAACCTATGGCTACACCTTC
TRBV20-1	TRBD1	NA	TRBJ2-1	CSASSPGQGNNEQFF	TGCAGTGCATCGAGTCCGGGACAGGGGAACAATGAGCAGTTCTTC
TRBV27	TRBD1	NA	TRBJ1-2	CASSLTGTGGSHYGYTF	TGTGCCAGCAGTTTAACCGGGACAGGGGGTAGTCACTATGGCTACACCTTC
TRBV29-1	TRBD1	few	TRBJ2-1	CSVELGQVAYNEQFF	TGCAGCGTTGAATTGGGACAGGTGGCGTACAATGAGCAGTTCTTC
TRBV20-1	NA	NA	TRBJ1-4	CSARDRAAEKLFF	TGCAGTGCTAGAGATCGGGCGGCTGAAAAACTGTTTTTT
TRBV6-2/TRBV6-3	NA	few	TRBJ2-1	CASSYMTSYNEQFF	TGTGCCAGCAGTTACATGACCTCCTACAATGAGCAGTTCTTC
TRBV9	TRBD2	NA	TRBJ2-1	CASSTRLAGDPYNEQFF	TGTGCCAGCAGCACCCGACTAGCGGGAGACCCTTACAATGAGCAGTTCTTC
TRBV29-1	NA	many	TRBJ2-1	CSVERDMDDEQFF	TGCAGCGTTGAGCGCGACATGGACGATGAGCAGTTCTTC
TRBV7-3	NA	NA	TRBJ2-2	CASSLRPLSTGELFF	TGTGCCAGCAGCTTAAGACCACTAAGCACCGGGGAGCTGTTTTTT
TRBV9	NA	many	TRBJ1-2	CASSVGERSYGYTF	TGTGCCAGCAGCGTAGGGGAACGGAGCTATGGCTACACCTTC
TRBV5-4	NA	few	TRBJ2-5	CASSLGDGNQETQYF	TGTGCCAGCAGCTTAGGGGACGGCAACCAAGAGACCCAGTACTTC
TRBV7-9	TRBD1	few	TRBJ2-1	CASSSPGQPYNEQFF	TGTGCCAGCAGCTCTCCGGGACAGCCCTACAATGAGCAGTTCTTC
TRBV29-1	NA	NA	TRBJ1-1	CSVERLLGEATEAFF	TGCAGCGTTGAAAGGTTGTTAGGGGAGGCAACTGAAGCTTTCTTT
TRBV7-6	TRBD1	few	TRBJ2-5	CASSLGGTGLPEETQYF	TGTGCCAGCAGCTTAGGGGGGACAGGACTCCCCGAGGAGACCCAGTACTTC
TRBV6-1	NA	NA	TRBJ2-7	CASRSTVTYEQYF	TGTGCCAGCAGATCCACAGTCACCTACGAGCAGTACTTC
TRBV18	NA	NA	TRBJ2-3	CASSPSDSRRTDTQYF	TGTGCCAGCTCACCATCGGACAGCCGACGCACAGATACGCAGTATTTT
TRBV29-1	NA	many	TRBJ2-7	CSVYDWEQYF	TGCAGCGTTTACGACTGGGAGCAGTACTTC
TRBV9	TRBD2	few	TRBJ2-3	CASSELAGGRADTQYF	TGTGCCAGCAGCGAGCTGGCGGGGGGGCGGGCAGATACGCAGTATTTT